This TCR beta chain was recorded in a study of shared T cell receptors in the human thymus. The V gene's germline CDR1 is LNHDA and CDR2 SQIVND (reference sequence). This CDR3 has 13 amino acids. Trimming took off 5 bases at V and 2 bases at J, with 9 bases between the two ends. Some clones are missing from TCRdb's copy, which holds only in-frame ones; the method was immunoSEQ multiplex PCR. The data hold about 660,000 clones, with roughly 90% observed a single time. In addition, the sample was reused for a study of human thymus T cells. That work states: Corrective heart surgery yielded resections, and these provided the thymus tissue. The authors found apparently biased V and J gene usage in thymic and blood repertoires.

The V call is TRBV19, the J call TRBJ2-5; D is undetermined. This sequence originates from a boy under two years old with a congenital heart defect. Input material: thymocytes. The CDR3 nucleotides read TGTGCCAGTAGTTGGGCAGAACAAGAGACCCAGTACTTC. It yields the protein CASSWAEQETQYF.